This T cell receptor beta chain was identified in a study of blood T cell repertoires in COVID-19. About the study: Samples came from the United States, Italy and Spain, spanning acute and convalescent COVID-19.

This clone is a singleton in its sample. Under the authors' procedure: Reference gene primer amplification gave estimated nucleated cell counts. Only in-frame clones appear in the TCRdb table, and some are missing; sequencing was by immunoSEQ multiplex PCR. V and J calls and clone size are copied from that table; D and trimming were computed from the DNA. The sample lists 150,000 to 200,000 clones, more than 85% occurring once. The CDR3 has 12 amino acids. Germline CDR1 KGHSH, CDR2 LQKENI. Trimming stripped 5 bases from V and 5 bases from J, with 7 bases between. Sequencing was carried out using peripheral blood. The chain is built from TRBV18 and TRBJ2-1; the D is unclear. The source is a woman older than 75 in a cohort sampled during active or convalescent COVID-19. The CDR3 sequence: CASSAADNEQFF. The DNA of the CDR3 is TGTGCCAGCTCAGCGGCAGACAATGAGCAGTTCTTC.